A selection of T cell receptor beta chains follows, all from one sample in a study of blood T cells in healthy people across ages. TCRdb processed the 5' RACE reads anew with MiXCR; each CDR3 protein has one entry. The sample consists of about 670,000 distinct CDR3 sequences, 35% to 50% of them appearing once. Sequenced sample: blood. The source of these receptors is a man aged 80 or over in good health. The CDR3 runs from the conserved cysteine through the conserved F or W. A D gene is named only where the DNA matches it firmly. Only part of the rows carry a size: once, few, many, or a class if the clone is expanded.

D gene: NA
V gene: TRBV5-1
clone size: NA
J gene: TRBJ2-7
CDR3 DNA: TGCGCCGGCAGCTTGGCAGGATACGAGCAGTACTTC
CDR3 protein: CAGSLAGYEQYF

D gene: NA
V gene: TRBV7-9
clone size: NA
J gene: TRBJ2-7
CDR3 DNA: TGTGCCAGCAGCCCTCAGGGGCTTACCTACGAGCAGTACTTC
CDR3 protein: CASSPQGLTYEQYF

D gene: TRBD2
V gene: TRBV2
clone size: NA
J gene: TRBJ2-1
CDR3 DNA: TGTGCCAGCACTAGCGGGGGGTACGGGGTGCAGTTCTTC
CDR3 protein: CASTSGGYGVQFF

D gene: NA
V gene: TRBV5-1
clone size: NA
J gene: TRBJ1-6
CDR3 DNA: TGCGCCAGCAGCTTGGAAGTTGACAATTCACCCCTCCACTTT
CDR3 protein: CASSLEVDNSPLHF

D gene: NA
V gene: TRBV7-9
clone size: few
J gene: TRBJ2-7
CDR3 DNA: TGTGCCAGCACCATACAAGGGGAACTCCGCTCCTACGAGCAGTACTTC
CDR3 protein: CASTIQGELRSYEQYF

D gene: TRBD1
V gene: TRBV7-2
clone size: NA
J gene: TRBJ2-5
CDR3 DNA: TGTGCCAGCAGCCCAGACAGGGGACGATACAATGAGCAGTACTTC
CDR3 protein: CASSPDRGRYNEQYF

D gene: NA
V gene: TRBV20-1
clone size: NA
J gene: TRBJ1-5
CDR3 DNA: TGCAGTGCTAGAGAGGGGCAGGGAGGTCAGCCCCAGCATTTT
CDR3 protein: CSAREGQGGQPQHF

D gene: NA
V gene: TRBV6-5
clone size: NA
J gene: TRBJ2-3
CDR3 DNA: TGTGCCAGCAGAAATTTGGATACGCAGTATTTT
CDR3 protein: CASRNLDTQYF

D gene: NA
V gene: TRBV6-5
clone size: NA
J gene: TRBJ2-7
CDR3 DNA: TGTGCCAGCAGTTACTCGATTGGGAATTCCTACGAGCAGTACTTC
CDR3 protein: CASSYSIGNSYEQYF

D gene: NA
V gene: TRBV20-1
clone size: NA
J gene: TRBJ2-3
CDR3 DNA: TGCAGTGCCACGACCCCCAACCGGAAGACAGATACGCAGTATTTT
CDR3 protein: CSATTPNRKTDTQYF

D gene: TRBD1
V gene: TRBV5-4
clone size: NA
J gene: TRBJ2-7
CDR3 DNA: TGTGCCAGCAGCTTGGAGGGGACAGGAATTCCCTACGAGCAGTACTTC
CDR3 protein: CASSLEGTGIPYEQYF

D gene: NA
V gene: TRBV9
clone size: NA
J gene: TRBJ2-5
CDR3 DNA: TGTGCCAGCAGCGGTAGACAGGATCCATCTTTAGAGACCCAGTACTTC
CDR3 protein: CASSGRQDPSLETQYF

D gene: NA
V gene: TRBV7-2
clone size: NA
J gene: TRBJ1-1
CDR3 DNA: TGTGCCAGCAGCCTGGCGCACACTGAAGCTTTCTTT
CDR3 protein: CASSLAHTEAFF

D gene: NA
V gene: TRBV4-2
clone size: NA
J gene: TRBJ1-2
CDR3 DNA: TGTGCCAGCAGCCAAGATTCCCCGGACCGCTTAAACTATGGCTACACCTTC
CDR3 protein: CASSQDSPDRLNYGYTF

D gene: NA
V gene: TRBV20-1
clone size: few
J gene: TRBJ2-4
CDR3 DNA: TGCAGTGCTAGTCGGAGCGGTTCCAAAAACATTCAGTACTTC
CDR3 protein: CSASRSGSKNIQYF

D gene: TRBD2
V gene: TRBV29-1
clone size: NA
J gene: TRBJ2-1
CDR3 DNA: TGCAGCGGTGAAGCGCCACGGGGGGAGGTCTACAATGAGCAGTTCTTC
CDR3 protein: CSGEAPRGEVYNEQFF

D gene: TRBD1
V gene: TRBV4-2
clone size: few
J gene: TRBJ2-5
CDR3 DNA: TGTGCCAGCAGCCAGGAGACAGGGTTTGACGTCGTGGTTGAGCAGTACTTC
CDR3 protein: CASSQETGFDVVVEQYF

D gene: NA
V gene: TRBV5-5
clone size: NA
J gene: TRBJ2-3
CDR3 DNA: TGTGCCAGCAGCTTTTCCGGACTAACCACAGATACGCAGTATTTT
CDR3 protein: CASSFSGLTTDTQYF

D gene: NA
V gene: TRBV28
clone size: few
J gene: TRBJ2-7
CDR3 DNA: TGTGCCAGCAGAACGGACCCCTACGAGCAGTACTTC
CDR3 protein: CASRTDPYEQYF

D gene: TRBD2
V gene: TRBV3-1
clone size: once
J gene: TRBJ2-2
CDR3 DNA: TGTGCCAGCAGCCATACCGGGAGGGGTGCCGGGGAGCTGTTTTTT
CDR3 protein: CASSHTGRGAGELFF

D gene: TRBD2
V gene: TRBV20-1
clone size: NA
J gene: TRBJ2-7
CDR3 DNA: TGCAGTGCTAGCGGGACTAGCGGGAGGGGAACAGCCTACGAGCAGTACTTC
CDR3 protein: CSASGTSGRGTAYEQYF

D gene: TRBD1
V gene: TRBV20-1
clone size: NA
J gene: TRBJ2-7
CDR3 DNA: TGCAGTGCCTTGGACAGGTTCTCCTACGAGCAGTACTTC
CDR3 protein: CSALDRFSYEQYF

D gene: NA
V gene: TRBV5-1
clone size: NA
J gene: TRBJ2-7
CDR3 DNA: TGCGCCAGTAGCCCGGACTGGAACAATGAGCAGTACTTC
CDR3 protein: CASSPDWNNEQYF

D gene: NA
V gene: TRBV27
clone size: NA
J gene: TRBJ2-7
CDR3 DNA: TGTGCCAGCAGTCCGGACAATCTTGGAGACTACGAGCAGTACTTC
CDR3 protein: CASSPDNLGDYEQYF

D gene: TRBD2
V gene: TRBV30
clone size: NA
J gene: TRBJ2-7
CDR3 DNA: TGTGCCTGGGGGGAAAGCGGGATGTGGAATGAGCAGTACTTC
CDR3 protein: CAWGESGMWNEQYF

D gene: TRBD2
V gene: TRBV20-1
clone size: many
J gene: TRBJ2-5
CDR3 DNA: TGCAGTGCCGCGACTAGCGGTCGAAAGACCCAGTACTTC
CDR3 protein: CSAATSGRKTQYF

D gene: TRBD2
V gene: TRBV28
clone size: few
J gene: TRBJ2-7
CDR3 DNA: TGTGCCAGCATGACTAGCACCTCCTACGAGCAGTACTTC
CDR3 protein: CASMTSTSYEQYF

D gene: TRBD2
V gene: TRBV20-1
clone size: NA
J gene: TRBJ2-1
CDR3 DNA: TGCAGTGCGCCTGTCCCTAGCGGGAGGCGGAATGAGCAGTTCTTC
CDR3 protein: CSAPVPSGRRNEQFF

D gene: NA
V gene: TRBV11-2
clone size: NA
J gene: TRBJ2-5
CDR3 DNA: TGTGCCAGCAGCTGCGGGGCACAGGAGTGGGAGACCCAGTACTTC
CDR3 protein: CASSCGAQEWETQYF

D gene: TRBD1
V gene: TRBV7-9
clone size: few
J gene: TRBJ2-4
CDR3 DNA: TGTGCCAGCAGCGCAGGGGGCAGGGAGTTGGAGCAGTACTTC
CDR3 protein: CASSAGGRELEQYF

D gene: NA
V gene: TRBV3-1
clone size: NA
J gene: TRBJ1-6
CDR3 DNA: TGTGCCGGCAGCCAAAGGGAAACGAATTCACCCCTCCACTTT
CDR3 protein: CAGSQRETNSPLHF

D gene: TRBD1
V gene: TRBV7-6
clone size: NA
J gene: TRBJ2-1
CDR3 DNA: TGTGCCAGCAGCTTATCCACAGGGGGAGCCTACAATGAGCAGTTCTTC
CDR3 protein: CASSLSTGGAYNEQFF

D gene: NA
V gene: TRBV7-8
clone size: NA
J gene: TRBJ2-1
CDR3 DNA: TGTGCCAGCAGCTTACTCGATAGATCCTACAGTGAGCAGTTCTTC
CDR3 protein: CASSLLDRSYSEQFF

D gene: TRBD1
V gene: TRBV6-5
clone size: NA
J gene: TRBJ2-7
CDR3 DNA: TGTGCCAGCAGTTACTCCCTCCGGGACAGGTACCCCTACGAGCAGTACTTC
CDR3 protein: CASSYSLRDRYPYEQYF

D gene: NA
V gene: TRBV7-9
clone size: NA
J gene: TRBJ2-5
CDR3 DNA: TGTGCCAGCAGCCCTAGAATGGGACACATTGAGCAGTACTTC
CDR3 protein: CASSPRMGHIEQYF

D gene: TRBD2
V gene: TRBV11-2
clone size: NA
J gene: TRBJ2-1
CDR3 DNA: TGTGCCAGCAGCTTAGCGGGAGGGGTGAATGAGCAGTTCTTC
CDR3 protein: CASSLAGGVNEQFF

D gene: TRBD1
V gene: TRBV20-1
clone size: NA
J gene: TRBJ2-1
CDR3 DNA: TGCAGTGTGCCGGGACAGGGCGACGAGCAGTTCTTC
CDR3 protein: CSVPGQGDEQFF

D gene: TRBD1
V gene: TRBV5-1
clone size: few
J gene: TRBJ1-2
CDR3 DNA: TGCGCCAGCAGCGATGCAGGGGGTGGCTACACCTTC
CDR3 protein: CASSDAGGGYTF

D gene: NA
V gene: TRBV7-2
clone size: few
J gene: TRBJ2-4
CDR3 DNA: TGTGCCAGCAGCTTACAGGCAGGGATAGCCAAAAACATTCAGTACTTC
CDR3 protein: CASSLQAGIAKNIQYF

D gene: TRBD2
V gene: TRBV4-2
clone size: few
J gene: TRBJ2-3
CDR3 DNA: TGTGCCAGCAGCCAAGCGGCGGGGGGGGGCCTCGATACGCAGTATTTT
CDR3 protein: CASSQAAGGGLDTQYF

D gene: TRBD2
V gene: TRBV4-2
clone size: many
J gene: TRBJ2-5
CDR3 DNA: TGTGCCAGCAGCCGGGGATCTAGCGGGTCGAAGGGGGAGACCCAGTACTTC
CDR3 protein: CASSRGSSGSKGETQYF

D gene: TRBD1
V gene: TRBV11-3
clone size: NA
J gene: TRBJ2-3
CDR3 DNA: TGTGCCAGCAGCTTAGGGCCGGGACAGAGCACAGATACGCAGTATTTT
CDR3 protein: CASSLGPGQSTDTQYF

D gene: NA
V gene: TRBV6-1
clone size: NA
J gene: TRBJ2-3
CDR3 DNA: TGTGCCAGCAGTTTTGCCTCAGATACGCAGTATTTT
CDR3 protein: CASSFASDTQYF

D gene: NA
V gene: TRBV7-2
clone size: few
J gene: TRBJ1-5
CDR3 DNA: TGTGCCAGCAGTCCAAAGACAGGTGTTAGGAATCAGCCCCAGCATTTT
CDR3 protein: CASSPKTGVRNQPQHF

D gene: NA
V gene: TRBV15
clone size: NA
J gene: TRBJ2-5
CDR3 DNA: TGTGCCACCAGCAGACGTACGGAGACCCAGTACTTC
CDR3 protein: CATSRRTETQYF

D gene: NA
V gene: TRBV25-1
clone size: NA
J gene: TRBJ2-3
CDR3 DNA: TGTGCCAGCAGTGAGGGGCGGGTGGCGCAGTATTTT
CDR3 protein: CASSEGRVAQYF

D gene: NA
V gene: TRBV13
clone size: NA
J gene: TRBJ2-5
CDR3 DNA: TGTGCCAGCAGCGCCTATGAAGAGACCCAGTACTTC
CDR3 protein: CASSAYEETQYF

D gene: TRBD2
V gene: TRBV25-1
clone size: NA
J gene: TRBJ2-1
CDR3 DNA: TGTGCCAGCAGTGTCTTCGGGAGGTCGCGTAATGAGCAGTTCTTC
CDR3 protein: CASSVFGRSRNEQFF

D gene: NA
V gene: TRBV28
clone size: few
J gene: TRBJ2-5
CDR3 DNA: TGTGCCAGCACTCTAATCGGGAGAAGAGAGACCCAGTACTTC
CDR3 protein: CASTLIGRRETQYF

D gene: TRBD2
V gene: TRBV3-1
clone size: NA
J gene: TRBJ2-1
CDR3 DNA: TGTGCCAGCAGCTCAGGCGGGGGGGTCTACAATGAGCAGTTCTTC
CDR3 protein: CASSSGGGVYNEQFF

D gene: NA
V gene: TRBV7-2
clone size: few
J gene: TRBJ2-3
CDR3 DNA: TGTGCCAGCAGCTTACGTAGGGCTAGCGGCACAGATACGCAGTATTTT
CDR3 protein: CASSLRRASGTDTQYF

D gene: NA
V gene: TRBV7-2
clone size: few
J gene: TRBJ2-5
CDR3 DNA: TGTGCCAGCAGTCCGGGGGACCCACCGGGGACCCAGTACTTC
CDR3 protein: CASSPGDPPGTQYF

D gene: TRBD1
V gene: TRBV5-6
clone size: NA
J gene: TRBJ1-2
CDR3 DNA: TGTGCCAGCATGTTACAGGGGGACGCCGTGGATGGCTACACCTTC
CDR3 protein: CASMLQGDAVDGYTF

D gene: NA
V gene: TRBV6-5
clone size: few
J gene: TRBJ2-1
CDR3 DNA: TGTGCCAGCAGTTACGAGGGGACTGGATTCGGTGAGCAGTTCTTC
CDR3 protein: CASSYEGTGFGEQFF

D gene: TRBD2
V gene: TRBV12-3/TRBV12-4
clone size: NA
J gene: TRBJ2-3
CDR3 DNA: TGTGCCAGCATTACTAGCGGGGGGCACACAGATACGCAGTATTTT
CDR3 protein: CASITSGGHTDTQYF

D gene: NA
V gene: TRBV29-1
clone size: few
J gene: TRBJ2-2
CDR3 DNA: TGCAGCGTCGGACCATCGGGCGCTGGGGAGCTGTTTTTT
CDR3 protein: CSVGPSGAGELFF

D gene: TRBD2
V gene: TRBV6-5
clone size: NA
J gene: TRBJ2-1
CDR3 DNA: TGTGCCAGCAGTTACACTAGCGGGAGGGGGTACAATGAGCAGTTCTTC
CDR3 protein: CASSYTSGRGYNEQFF

D gene: TRBD1
V gene: TRBV4-3
clone size: NA
J gene: TRBJ2-1
CDR3 DNA: TGCGCCAGCAGCCGATCTGGACAGGTTGGTTCCTCCTACAATGAGCAGTTCTTC
CDR3 protein: CASSRSGQVGSSYNEQFF

D gene: TRBD2
V gene: TRBV6-5
clone size: once
J gene: TRBJ2-3
CDR3 DNA: TGTGCCAGCAGTTATGGGACTAGCGGGGGCCTTAGCACAGATACGCAGTATTTT
CDR3 protein: CASSYGTSGGLSTDTQYF